This paragraph covers one T cell receptor (beta chain) sequence. Based on its abundance in the sample, this clonotype is medium-sized (0.01 to 0.1%). It lacks a known antigen. No quality values exist for individual bases; no much larger clone is one base distant. The sample's time point label is to be understood as: sample taken at primary tumor resection. The donors were 60 to 80 patients from the lung TRACERx cohort who had early-stage, untreated non-small cell lung cancer. Without any cell sorting, TCR sequencing was performed on whole RNA extracted either from tumor and nontumor lung tissue or from cryopreserved PBMC samples. A patient was chosen for TCR sequencing only when enough RNA was available from at least two tumor regions. Before being selected, tumor and adjacent nontumor lung specimens were reviewed by a lung pathologist. The sample originates from a study of spatial heterogeneity in lung cancer (dated by TCRdb to about 2019). In terms of the full investigation: More beta-chain than alpha-chain transcripts were consistently detected, likely reflecting higher beta-chain transcript abundance. In the raw uncorrected reads, each unique combination of TCR and UMI appeared on average more than ten times. TCR alpha and beta repertoires were quantitatively compared across multiple tumor regions, matched nontumor lung and blood in non-small cell lung cancer. Nonsynonymous mutation counts, determined by whole-exome sequencing of tumor tissue, were related to features of the TCR repertoire. At surgery, both alpha and beta chains were TCR-sequenced in around 240 tumor regions, fewer than 80 matched nontumor lung samples and 50 to 60 PBMC samples. Findings and caveats that apply to the study as a whole: Additional single-cell paired TCR alpha and beta sequencing was considered necessary to confirm, at a functional level, the hypothesis that regional TCRs recognize regional mutations.

The CDR3 numbers 12 residues from cysteine through phenylalanine. Just CDR3 DNA is preserved here, 36 bases in frame from base 1. For this chain, trimming is 7 bases at the V end and 5 bases at the J end, and the number of junction bases without a gene match is 4. CDR1 and CDR2 (WSHSY, SAAADI) derive from the germline V gene. The method was 5' RACE. The data were produced on a NextSeq 500. To allow correction of PCR and sequencing errors, the TCR library protocol tagged every TCR cDNA molecule with a unique molecular identifier. From the authors' description of their analysis: TCR identification, UMI-based error correction and CDR3 extraction were performed with Decombinator tools. Expanded TCRs were defined as those above a frequency of 2 per 1,000, corresponding to the top 1% of the tumor frequency distribution. Renyi diversity was calculated using the R vegan package after each repertoire was subsampled 100 times to 5,000 TCRs. CDR3 similarity networks were built from amino acid triplet string-kernel similarity, with CDR3s being connected when pairwise similarity was above 0.82. TCRdb trimmed the raw reads at Q25, called clones with MiXCR and kept productive beta chains. Every CDR3 protein is listed once, alongside the most common genes and DNA of its rows. TCRdb, rather than the study authors, made the V and J calls. This sample has about 2,100 distinct CDR3 sequences in its table, and roughly 8.7% of those were observed once. Jointly, the top ten make up around 20% of the sample.

This chain is built from TRBV10-2 and TRBJ2-5; 7 central nucleotides agree with TRBD1. Sequenced here: normal lung tissue next to the tumor, sampled at surgery. The TCR comes from a female donor with early-stage non-small cell lung cancer. The CDR3 protein: CASKGGLETQYF. The nucleotide sequence is TGCGCCAGCAAAGGGGGCTTGGAGACCCAGTACTTC.